This entry features one TCR beta chain sequence. This specimen comes from a study of technical replicates of blood from a few donors. Data came from immunoSEQ multiplex PCR; TCRdb stores just in-frame clones and leaves some out. This sample carries about 75,000 clones, 97% of them seen once, and the ten largest clones take around 0.2%. Trimming removed 0 bases from V and 7 bases from J, with 16 bases in between. This CDR3 has 17 residues. Per the germline V gene, CDR1 is MNHNS and CDR2 is SASEGT. The genes are TRBV6-1 and TRBJ1-6, with D possibly matching TRBD1 (6 bases). Sequencing was carried out using T cells isolated from PBMCs. The source is a human donor in good health. CDR3 region: CASSEAAPRQVNSPLHF. The CDR3 region has the DNA TGTGCCAGCAGTGAAGCGGCTCCGAGACAGGTCAATTCACCCCTCCACTTT.